These 18 T cell receptor beta chains share one sample of origin, sequenced in a study of post-analysis software for immune sequencing data. Overall study findings and caveats: Higher frequency in patients than in controls was seen for roughly five TRBV segments, with TRBV5-6, TRBV5-1 and TRBV20-1 among them.

Which antigens these TCRs recognize remains unknown. Included in the TCR beta cDNA libraries were unique molecular identifiers. TCRdb analysed the PCR reads with MiXCR anew, one entry per CDR3 protein. Of a few hundred thousand distinct CDR3 sequences listed, about 38% are singletons. The source material was blood. The receptor source for this set is a girl aged 5-17 years with multiple sclerosis.

Turning to this clonotype: A much bigger clone sits one base away, suggesting this may be a read error. The chain has TRBV28 and TRBJ2-1; 9 nucleotides align to TRBD1. V was pared by 8 bases and J by 10 bases, with 6 bases of the junction left unmatched. The CDR3 covers 12 residues. Per the germline V gene, CDR1 is MDHEN and CDR2 is SYDVKM. The CDR3 DNA sequence: TGTGCCAGCGGACAGGGGTCTTACGAGCAGTTCTTC. Translating it yields CASGQGSYEQFF.

The V and J genes are TRBV20-1 and TRBJ2-3; D perhaps matches TRBD2 (5 bases). V was cut by 5 bases and J by 10 bases, with 16 bases left in between. Germline V gene sequence: CDR1 DFQATT, CDR2 SNEGSKA (reference sequence). This CDR3 is built from 12 residues. Here the CDR3 DNA reads TGCAGTGCTCCTAAATGGGAGTCGGCGCAGTATTTT. Translating gives CSAPKWESAQYF.

This clonotype was observed many times. The chain recombines TRBV20-1 with TRBJ2-1; the D gene is possibly TRBD2 (5 bases). Trimming took 6 bases from V and 4 from J, leaving 16 bases between them. CDR3 length: 14 amino acids. Per germline, CDR1 DFQATT and CDR2 SNEGSKA (reference sequence). CDR3 amino acids: CSATRLNGYNEQFF. CDR3 in DNA: TGCAGTGCAACTAGGTTAAACGGGTACAATGAGCAGTTCTTC.

This clonotype was seen a handful of times. This chain links TRBV12-3 or TRBV12-4 with TRBJ2-7, with 9 bases identical to TRBD1. This CDR3 comprises 13 residues. V dropped 1 base and J dropped 5; count of bases not matched to a gene: 0. The CDR3 DNA reads TGTGCCAGCAGTTTAGGGACAGGGGACGAGCAGTACTTC. Amino acid sequence: CASSLGTGDEQYF.

In its sample, this clonotype was seen a few times. This sequence joins TRBV29-1 and TRBJ2-2; the D gene could be TRBD1 or TRBD2 (6 bases each). Trimming removed 2 bases at V and 5 bases at J, with 9 bases between. CDR1 is SQVTM and CDR2 is ANQGSEA in the germline V gene. This CDR3 has 13 residues. CDR3 sequence (DNA): TGCAGCGTTGAACGGAGGGGGACCGGGGAGCTGTTTTTT. It specifies CSVERRGTGELFF.

CDR3 coding DNA: TGTGCCAGCAGCTTTGGAGTAGCGGGAGGTAGCCTCGAGCAGTACTTC. Translating gives CASSFGVAGGSLEQYF. The chain couples TRBV11-1 to TRBJ2-4, with 10 positions matching TRBD2. The J call may be in error: the DNA end matches TRBJ2-7 better. Germline-derived CDR1 and CDR2 are SGHAT and FQDESV (reference sequence). The CDR3 covers 16 residues.

The chain uses TRBV7-9 and TRBJ2-2; perhaps TRBD1 as D (7 bases). Trimming shortened V by 4 bases and J by 2 bases, and 14 bases separated the two germline ends. Germline CDR1 SEHNR, CDR2 FQNEAQ (reference sequence). This CDR3 spans 16 amino acids. In DNA form, the CDR3 reads TGTGCCAGCAGCTCCCCGCAGGGGGGCAACACCGGGGAGCTGTTTTTT. It codes for CASSSPQGGNTGELFF.

The chain couples TRBV28 to TRBJ2-4, with TRBD2 matching over 7 bases. The CDR3 extends over 15 amino acids. Germline V gene sequence: CDR1 MDHEN, CDR2 SYDVKM. Trimming removed 2 bases from V and 3 bases from J; junction bases left unmatched: 4. DNA of the CDR3: TGTGCCAGCAGTTTAACAGGACTAGGCAAAAACATTCAGTACTTC. It is translated as CASSLTGLGKNIQYF.

As to this clonotype: A much larger clonotype is one base distant, so this may be a read error. The chain joins TRBV5-1 to TRBJ2-3; 10 bases map to TRBD2. V shed 3 bases, J shed 0 bases, and the junction held 7 bases outside the gene matches. Germline V gives CDR1 SGHRS, CDR2 YFSETQ. The CDR3 runs to 17 residues. CDR3 sequence (DNA): TGCGCCAGCAGCTCCGGACCAGCGGGGGGGAGCACAGATACGCAGTATTTT. This encodes CASSSGPAGGSTDTQYF.

This chain connects TRBV5-1 to TRBJ2-3; weak D call: TRBD1 (6 bases). V was shortened by 2 bases and J by 4 bases, with 14 bases between the two germline ends. Germline CDR1 SGHRS, CDR2 YFSETQ. The CDR3 covers 15 residues. CDR3 coding DNA: TGCGCCAGCAGCTTTGCAGGCAAGGGGGCAGATACGCAGTATTTT. Its protein is CASSFAGKGADTQYF.

As regards this clonotype: This may be a read error: a much more frequent sequence differs by one nucleotide. The genes are TRBV6-1 and TRBJ2-3; D perhaps matches TRBD1 (6 bases). V was cut by 1 base and J by 6 bases, with 14 bases left in between. Per the germline V gene, CDR1 is MNHNS and CDR2 is SASEGT. This CDR3 has 15 amino acids. The CDR3 loop is CASSEVRGGLDTQYF. The CDR3 nucleotides read TGTGCCAGCAGTGAAGTCAGGGGCGGGCTGGATACGCAGTATTTT.

This clonotype showed up many times. The V and J genes are TRBV20-1 and TRBJ1-6; D might be TRBD1 (5 bases). From germline, CDR1 is DFQATT and CDR2 SNEGSKA (reference sequence). The V end lost 5 bases, the J end lost 8 bases, and 19 bases lay between the germline ends. The CDR3 is 15 residues long. CDR3: CSAPDSGTEDSPLHF. The CDR3 DNA follows: TGCAGTGCTCCGGATTCCGGGACGGAGGATTCACCCCTCCACTTT.

The chain is built from TRBV7-9 and TRBJ1-4; tentatively, D is TRBD1 (5 bases). Trimming shortened V by 1 base and J by 2 bases, and 17 bases separated the two germline ends. The CDR3 runs to 18 residues. Germline CDR1 is SEHNR and CDR2 is FQNEAQ (reference sequence). This CDR3 is CASSLEQGAVSTNEKLFF. CDR3 in DNA: TGTGCCAGCAGCTTAGAACAAGGGGCCGTTTCTACTAATGAAAAACTGTTTTTT.

This clonotype has ten or more counts. J is TRBJ2-5 and V is TRBV20-1; maybe TRBD2 (5 bases). The germline V and J ends were trimmed by 3 bases and 2 bases, with 16 bases remaining between them. Germline V gene sequence: CDR1 DFQATT, CDR2 SNEGSKA (reference sequence). This CDR3 is 15 amino acids long. CDR3 protein: CSARLPASGQETQYF. The CDR3, as DNA: TGCAGTGCTAGGCTCCCAGCAAGCGGACAAGAGACCCAGTACTTC.

Points on this clonotype: Given a much more abundant clone one base away, this may be a read error. The gene calls are TRBV15 and TRBJ2-4, with 10 bases fitting TRBD1. The CDR3 sequence is 16 residues long. V was clipped by 4 bases and J by 3 bases; unmatched bases: 6. Per germline, CDR1 LNHNV and CDR2 YYDKDF (reference sequence). The CDR3: CATSNRDRGRKNIQYF. In nucleotides, the CDR3 is TGTGCCACCAGCAACCGGGACAGGGGTCGCAAAAACATTCAGTACTTC.

This sequence joins TRBV20-1 and TRBJ2-5, with 11 positions matching TRBD2. The CDR3 runs 15 residues. V lost 6 bases and J lost 4; bases outside the gene matches: 10. Germline V lookup: CDR1 DFQATT, CDR2 SNEGSKA (reference sequence). The chain's CDR3 is CSAPVAGGRRETQYF. DNA of the CDR3: TGCAGTGCACCCGTAGCGGGAGGGCGTCGAGAGACCCAGTACTTC.

The V call is TRBV7-3, the J call TRBJ2-1; tentatively, D is TRBD1 or TRBD2 (5 bases each). The CDR3 has 15 residues. V was clipped by 4 bases and J by 7 bases, with 17 bases between them. Germline V lookup: CDR1 SGHTA, CDR2 FQGTGA. The CDR3 nucleotides read TGTGCCAGCAGCTATCCTTCCGGGGCCGTAAATGAGCAGTTCTTC. Its protein product is CASSYPSGAVNEQFF.

This chain joins TRBV15 and TRBJ1-1; the D gene is possibly TRBD1 (5 bases). V gave up 0 bases and J gave up 1 base, with 27 bases separating them. This CDR3 comprises 21 residues. Per the germline V gene, CDR1 is LNHNV and CDR2 is YYDKDF (reference sequence). The CDR3 loop reads CATSRDFQNPRGREGNTEAFF. Written as DNA, the CDR3 is TGTGCCACCAGCAGAGATTTCCAGAACCCCCGGGGCAGGGAAGGGAACACTGAAGCTTTCTTT.